This T cell receptor (beta chain) was sequenced in a study of T cell responses to AZD1222 COVID-19 vaccine. Findings and limits, study-wide: CD4 TCRs linked to vaccination spanned spike, dominating at 160-218 and 743-854. A mostly white British donor set with more females was recruited, and clonal diversity was possibly underestimated. Two AZD1222 doses significantly raised spike-specific TCR breadth and depth over controls.

The trim removed 2 bases at V and 7 bases at J, leaving 6 bases unmatched. The CDR3 has 14 residues. Germline CDR1 reads GTSNPN; CDR2 reads SVGIG (reference sequence). The method was immunoSEQ multiplex PCR; TCRdb's version includes in-frame clones alone and lacks a portion of them. The sample lists 75,000 to 100,000 clones; just over 85% were seen once. About this clone itself: Its antigen is unidentified.

The clonotype originates from an adult in good health. The sample was peripheral blood, taken on day 0 of AZD1222 vaccination. The chain joins TRBV30 to TRBJ2-7, with TRBD2 matching 12 bases. The CDR3 loop reads CAWSPGTSGREQYF. The CDR3 coding sequence is TGTGCCTGGAGTCCTGGGACTAGCGGGCGGGAGCAGTACTTC.